This T cell receptor beta chain was captured in a study of blood T cell repertoires in COVID-19 (TCRdb year 2020). About the full investigation: Samples from collaborators originated in the United States, Italy and Spain and spanned both the acute and convalescent phases of COVID-19. The material from the prospective study consisted of cDNA or gDNA derived from T cells, B-cell-depleted T cells, or PBMCs. The dataset comprised deeply sampled blood TCRbeta repertoires from subjects exposed to, actively infected with, or recovered from COVID-19. The repertoires were made available in a free public database intended to serve as a resource for research on the immune response to SARS-CoV-2. The samples were drawn from the first 160 participants of the ongoing ImmuneRACE study and from 950 to 1,500 subjects provided by 6 global collaborators. A de-identified subject ID, COVID-19 status, age in years and sex were almost always included in the sample metadata. HLA class I and class II types, where available, came from metadata supplied by the sample provider rather than from assay-based typing. General conclusions and limits of the study: The amount of clinical and demographic metadata varied by source and participant and was provided uncurated.

Trimming takes 5 bases off V and 6 bases off J; junction bases not matched to a gene: 7. From the cysteine up to the phenylalanine, the CDR3 has a length of 12 residues. Only CDR3 DNA remains: 36 bases, in frame from the first base. CDR1 and CDR2 are read off the germline V gene as SQVTM and ANQGSEA. TCRbeta CDR3 regions were amplified from genomic DNA by means of the immunoSEQ Assay, a bias-controlled multiplex PCR. Turning to the authors' computational methods: Within the assay, amplification of reference gene primers was used to estimate how many nucleated cells each sample contained. To quantify the absolute abundance of each unique TCRbeta CDR3 rearrangement, sequence reads were collapsed and filtered. For each sample, productive Simpson clonality was calculated by taking the square root of Simpson's diversity index across productive rearrangements. This is the immuneACCESS table as TCRdb keeps it, with only in-frame sequences that have V and J called. A part of the clones is gone; compared with another copy, unresolved V genes explain less than half, and the rest is unexplained. The V and J calls and clone size come from that table; D and trimming were worked out from the DNA. The sample table contains approximately 250,000 clones; only one count was recorded for around 89% of them. The ten top clones hold under 5% of the sample.

Participants in the prospective study were aged roughly 18 to 100 years, lived in 24 United States geographic areas, and enrolled through a virtual design. In the prospective study, participants were assigned to cohorts based on the clinical history participants reported in a screening survey and a study questionnaire. Recovered participants in ImmuneRACE Cohort 3 were defined by two consecutive negative NP/OP PCR tests, clearance by a healthcare professional, or resolution of symptoms. In the prospective study, whole blood, serum and a nasopharyngeal or oropharyngeal swab were collected from each participant by mobile phlebotomists. Participants in the prospective study had the option to provide additional blood draws and questionnaires over an approximately two-month period. Prospective study blood samples were shipped either frozen or at room temperature before DNA extraction. On this clone: Its antigen target is currently unknown. Base qualities were left out, and no much larger clone turns up one base away.

Material for sequencing was PBMCs or T cells enriched from blood (not recorded which). Recombination linked TRBV29-1 to TRBJ2-7, with 7 central nucleotides matching TRBD1. The source of this sequence is a woman in her 30s who had recovered from COVID-19. The DNA sequence is as follows: TGCAGCGTTCACGACAGGGTCGGCGAGCAGTACTTC. Protein translation: CSVHDRVGEQYF.